This TCR beta chain was captured in a study of cytomegalovirus exposure and HLA in healthy donors. At the level of the study: Researchers found that more than 70% of fewer than 450 genotyped donors fell within the Caucasian-associated ancestry cluster.

Study outcomes and limitations: It has been reported that TCR beta sequences accurately predicted the HLA-A and HLA-B alleles of most subjects. Most sequenced TCRs were rare (though some public TCRs occurred in many donors).

Primers for the PCR totalled 60 Vbeta and 13 Jbeta. Method: immunoSEQ multiplex PCR; TCRdb's copy keeps in-frame clones and lacks some. The sample records about 170,000 clones, 60% to 85% being singletons. This clone was detected once. Its antigen remains unknown. The germline V gene has CDR1 SGDLS and CDR2 YYNGEE. The CDR3 is 18 amino acids. Between the trimmed V and J ends, which lost 0 bases and 0 bases, there was a span of 18 bases. The donors were healthy bone marrow donors. The receptor was derived from a female donor in good health and CMV-seronegative. Material: PBMCs. The rearrangement uses TRBV9 and TRBJ1-2, with D possibly TRBD1 on 5 matching bases. CDR3 DNA sequence: TGTGCCAGCAGCGTAGAGGACACCTATACGATGTCTAACTATGGCTACACCTTC. Amino acids: CASSVEDTYTMSNYGYTF.